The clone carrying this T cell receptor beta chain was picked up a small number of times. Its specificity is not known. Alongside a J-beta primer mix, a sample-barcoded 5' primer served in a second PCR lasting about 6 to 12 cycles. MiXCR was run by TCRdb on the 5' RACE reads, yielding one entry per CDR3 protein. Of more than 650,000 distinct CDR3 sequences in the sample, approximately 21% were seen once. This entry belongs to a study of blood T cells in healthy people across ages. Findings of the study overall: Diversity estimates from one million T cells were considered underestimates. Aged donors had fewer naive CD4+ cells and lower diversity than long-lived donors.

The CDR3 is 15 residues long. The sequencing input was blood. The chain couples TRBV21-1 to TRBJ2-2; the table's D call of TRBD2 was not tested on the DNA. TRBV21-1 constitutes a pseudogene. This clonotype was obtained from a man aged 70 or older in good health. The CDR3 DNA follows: TGTGCCAGCAGCAAATTCTGGGACTACACCGGGGAGCTGTTTTTT. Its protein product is CASSKFWDYTGELFF.